These 2 T cell receptor beta chains were all obtained from the same sample, sequenced in a study of OX40 agonist ivuxolimab in advanced cancers. Data came from immunoSEQ multiplex PCR; TCRdb stores just in-frame clones and leaves some out. Of 70,000 to 95,000 clones in the sample, roughly 87% are singletons; the top ten hold more than 0.25%. Sequencing was performed on CD4+ or CD8+ T cells sorted from blood, taken in a trial of the OX40 agonist ivuxolimab. The source of these receptors is an adult with an advanced solid tumor such as melanoma, head and neck, liver or kidney cancer.

The chain links TRBV6-6 to TRBJ1-5, with D uncertain. The germline gives CDR1 MNHNY, CDR2 SVGAGI (reference sequence). The CDR3 is 12 residues long. Trimming removed 6 bases at V and 7 bases at J, with 10 bases between. This CDR3 is CASSLGPQPQHF. As DNA, the CDR3 is TGTGCCAGCAGCCTTGGACCACAGCCCCAGCATTTT.

This chain links TRBV6-1 with TRBJ2-3; a possible D gene is TRBD2 (6 bases). CDR1 MNHNS and CDR2 SASEGT come from the germline V gene. CDR3 length equals 16 residues. Trimming stripped 3 bases from V and 2 bases from J, with 15 bases between. In DNA form, the CDR3 reads TGTGCCAGCAGTGAGGGTTGGGGGGTTCCCACAGATACGCAGTATTTT. Translated: CASSEGWGVPTDTQYF.